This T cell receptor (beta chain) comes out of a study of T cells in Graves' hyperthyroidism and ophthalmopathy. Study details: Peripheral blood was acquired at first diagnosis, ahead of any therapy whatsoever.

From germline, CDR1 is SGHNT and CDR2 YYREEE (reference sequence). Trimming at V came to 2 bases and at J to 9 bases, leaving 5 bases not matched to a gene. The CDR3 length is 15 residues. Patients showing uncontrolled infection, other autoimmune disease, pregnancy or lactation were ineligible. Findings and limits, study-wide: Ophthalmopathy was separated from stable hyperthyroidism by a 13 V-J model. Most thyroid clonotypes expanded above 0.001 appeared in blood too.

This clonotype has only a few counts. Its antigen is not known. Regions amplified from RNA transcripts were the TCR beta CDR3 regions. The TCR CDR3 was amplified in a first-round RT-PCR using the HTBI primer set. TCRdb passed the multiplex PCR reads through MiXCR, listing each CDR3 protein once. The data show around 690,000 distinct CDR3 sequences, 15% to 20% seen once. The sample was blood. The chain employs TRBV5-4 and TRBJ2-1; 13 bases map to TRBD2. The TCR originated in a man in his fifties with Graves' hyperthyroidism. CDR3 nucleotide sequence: TGTGCCAGCAGCTTCGGACTAGCGGGGGTTGCTGAGCAGTTCTTC. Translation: CASSFGLAGVAEQFF.